This T cell receptor beta chain was observed in a study of T cell repertoires in cytomegalovirus infection. Looking at the study overall: Evidence of both CMV infection and a matching HLA type came from public TCR beta signatures. Whole-study findings and limits: Clonotype analysis showed dominance of the ex vivo response by HLA-C-restricted CMV-specific TCR beta clonotypes. Cumulative public TCR beta family frequency identified CMV carriers with the relevant HLA.

MiXCR was run by TCRdb on the reads, yielding one entry per CDR3 protein. Of 290,000 or so distinct CDR3 sequences detected, around 25% appear once; the ten largest clones hold roughly 13%. Worth noting for this clonotype: What it binds is unknown.

The CDR3 totals 14 residues. The germline CDR1 and CDR2 sequences are SGHKS and YYEKEE (reference sequence). Trimming shortened V by 4 bases and J by 4 bases, and 15 bases separated the two germline ends. This TCR was sampled from a human donor in good health (CMV status not recorded). Some clones in this sample may be carry-over from other donors' samples. The sequencing sample was made of PBMCs. This rearrangement joins TRBV5-5 to TRBJ2-7; D possibly corresponds to TRBD1 (6 bases). CDR3 sequence (DNA): TGTGCCAGCAGCATACAGGGTGTTCGGTACGAGCAGTACTTC. This gives the protein CASSIQGVRYEQYF.